This is a list of T cell receptor beta chains from one sample in a study of Ad26.COV2.S vaccination and SARS-CoV-2 variants. The method was immunoSEQ multiplex PCR; TCRdb's version includes in-frame clones alone and lacks a portion of them. The sample lists 350,000 to 450,000 clones, over 75% occurring once. The sample was peripheral blood, taken in a trial of Ad26.COV2.S vaccine versus placebo. All receptors come from a person aged 18-65 years who received the Ad26.COV2.S COVID-19 vaccine or a placebo. Each CDR3 is given with its conserved first and last residue. Each record gives: J gene, V gene, clone size, D gene, CDR3 protein, CDR3 DNA. The D gene is left open where the match is weak. Clone sizes are given selectively: once, few, many, or a class where the clone is expanded.

J: TRBJ2-2; V: TRBV4-3; size: NA; D: NA; CDR3: CASSQDTRTTGELFF; DNA: TGCGCCAGCAGCCAAGATACGAGGACTACCGGGGAGCTGTTTTTT
J: TRBJ2-5; V: TRBV6-2/TRBV6-3; size: NA; D: TRBD2; CDR3: CASSYETGGGRETQYF; DNA: TGTGCCAGCAGTTACGAGACGGGAGGGGGTCGGGAGACCCAGTACTTC
J: TRBJ2-3; V: TRBV4-2; size: NA; D: TRBD2; CDR3: CASSQDQRDTDTQYF; DNA: TGTGCCAGCAGCCAAGATCAGCGGGACACAGATACGCAGTATTTT
J: TRBJ1-5; V: TRBV28; size: NA; D: NA; CDR3: CASRPGIYQPQHF; DNA: TGTGCCAGCAGACCAGGGATTTATCAGCCCCAGCATTTT
J: TRBJ2-7; V: TRBV5-4; size: NA; D: TRBD1; CDR3: CASARDRGREQYF; DNA: TGTGCCAGCGCTCGGGACAGAGGCCGCGAGCAGTACTTC
J: TRBJ1-2; V: TRBV30; size: NA; D: NA; CDR3: CAWSTWTGGYTF; DNA: TGTGCCTGGAGTACGTGGACCGGTGGCTACACCTTC
J: TRBJ1-2; V: TRBV6-4; size: NA; D: TRBD1; CDR3: CASRKQGAGGYTF; DNA: TGTGCCAGCAGGAAACAGGGGGCTGGTGGCTACACCTTC
J: TRBJ2-3; V: TRBV7-6; size: NA; D: TRBD2; CDR3: CASSRTSGISTDTQYF; DNA: TGTGCCAGCAGCCGGACTAGCGGGATTAGCACAGATACGCAGTATTTT
J: TRBJ2-2; V: TRBV5-1; size: NA; D: NA; CDR3: CASSFGGDNTGELFF; DNA: TGCGCCAGCAGCTTCGGCGGAGACAACACCGGGGAGCTGTTTTTT
J: TRBJ2-7; V: TRBV4-1; size: NA; D: TRBD2; CDR3: CASSQRTSGREQYF; DNA: TGCGCCAGCAGCCAGCGGACTAGCGGGCGGGAGCAGTACTTC
J: TRBJ2-1; V: TRBV7-9; size: NA; D: NA; CDR3: CASSGLGNEQFF; DNA: TGTGCCAGCAGCGGCCTAGGCAATGAGCAGTTCTTC
J: TRBJ1-2; V: TRBV7-9; size: NA; D: NA; CDR3: CASSSIDQLANYGYTF; DNA: TGTGCCAGCAGCTCGATCGACCAATTAGCTAACTATGGCTACACCTTC
J: TRBJ1-2; V: TRBV2; size: NA; D: NA; CDR3: CASSELRVSDYGYTF; DNA: TGTGCCAGCAGTGAATTGAGGGTTTCGGACTATGGCTACACCTTC
J: TRBJ2-1; V: TRBV5-6; size: NA; D: TRBD2; CDR3: CASFRTSGRYNEQFF; DNA: TGTGCCAGCTTTCGGACTAGCGGGCGCTACAATGAGCAGTTCTTC
J: TRBJ2-1; V: TRBV4-2; size: NA; D: NA; CDR3: CASSQDGSGGPNEQFF; DNA: TGTGCCAGCAGCCAAGACGGCTCCGGGGGCCCCAATGAGCAGTTCTTC
J: TRBJ2-7; V: TRBV28; size: NA; D: NA; CDR3: CASSLRGPDYEQYF; DNA: TGTGCCAGCAGTTTACGAGGACCAGATTACGAGCAGTACTTC
J: TRBJ1-6; V: TRBV30; size: NA; D: TRBD1; CDR3: CAWIGTGPNSPLHF; DNA: TGTGCCTGGATAGGGACAGGTCCTAATTCACCCCTCCACTTT
J: TRBJ2-2; V: TRBV5-1; size: NA; D: NA; CDR3: CASSLARSSTGELFF; DNA: TGCGCCAGCAGCTTGGCCAGGTCCAGCACCGGGGAGCTGTTTTTT
J: TRBJ2-7; V: TRBV18; size: few; D: NA; CDR3: CASSPEYYSEQYF; DNA: TGTGCCAGCTCACCGGAGTATTATTCCGAGCAGTACTTC
J: TRBJ2-2; V: TRBV10-3; size: NA; D: TRBD2; CDR3: CAIGGASGSTGELFF; DNA: TGTGCCATCGGGGGGGCCAGCGGGAGTACCGGGGAGCTGTTTTTT
J: TRBJ2-7; V: TRBV6-2/TRBV6-3; size: NA; D: NA; CDR3: CASSYGSSEQYF; DNA: TGTGCCAGCAGTTATGGCTCCTCCGAGCAGTACTTC
J: TRBJ1-4; V: TRBV2; size: once; D: TRBD1; CDR3: CASTRTGRNEKLFF; DNA: TGTGCCAGCACCAGGACAGGCAGGAATGAAAAACTGTTTTTT